This TCR beta chain was recorded in a study of T cells in Graves' hyperthyroidism and ophthalmopathy. Study details: Peripheral blood was taken when the disease was first diagnosed, before any treatment began.

Findings and caveats of the study: In simple terms, a model built on 13 V-J features told ophthalmopathy apart from stable hyperthyroidism. The blood repertoire included most of the expanded thyroid clonotypes above 0.001.

This CDR3 region has 13 residues. The ends lost 5 bases at V and 5 bases at J; junction bases unmatched: 4. The sample holds many counts of this clonotype. Its specificity is unknown. Regions amplified from RNA transcripts were the TCR beta CDR3 regions. Primed by the HTBI set, a first-round RT-PCR was run on the TCR CDR3. TCRdb re-called the multiplex PCR reads with MiXCR, one entry per CDR3 protein. This sample has about 420,000 distinct CDR3 sequences; about an eighth occur once, and the top ten carry 4% to 6.5%. The receptor was derived from a woman between 18 and 29 years old with Graves' hyperthyroidism. Sequencing used blood. The chain uses TRBV12-3 or TRBV12-4 and TRBJ2-5, with 8 bases identical to TRBD2. The CDR3 DNA reads as TGTGCCAGCAGTGCGGGACTAGTCGAGACCCAGTACTTC. Encoded protein: CASSAGLVETQYF.